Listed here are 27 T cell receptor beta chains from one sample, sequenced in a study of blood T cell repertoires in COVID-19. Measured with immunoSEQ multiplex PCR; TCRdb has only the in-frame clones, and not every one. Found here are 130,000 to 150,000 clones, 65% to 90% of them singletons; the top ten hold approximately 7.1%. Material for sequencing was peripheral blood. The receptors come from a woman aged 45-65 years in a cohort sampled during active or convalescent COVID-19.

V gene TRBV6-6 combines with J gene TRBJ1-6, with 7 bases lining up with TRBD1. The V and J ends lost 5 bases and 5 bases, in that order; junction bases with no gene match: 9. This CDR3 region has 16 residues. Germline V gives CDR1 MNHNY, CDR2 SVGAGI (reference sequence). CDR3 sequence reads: CASSKPTTGNNSPLHF. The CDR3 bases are TGTGCCAGCAGTAAACCCACGACAGGGAATAATTCACCCCTCCACTTT.

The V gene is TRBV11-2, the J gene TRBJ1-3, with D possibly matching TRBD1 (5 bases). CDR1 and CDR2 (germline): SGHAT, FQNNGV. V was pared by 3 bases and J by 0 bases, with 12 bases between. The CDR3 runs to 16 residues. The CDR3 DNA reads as TGTGCCAGCAGCTTCGCTGGGGCCAGCTCTGGAAACACCATATATTTT. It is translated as CASSFAGASSGNTIYF.

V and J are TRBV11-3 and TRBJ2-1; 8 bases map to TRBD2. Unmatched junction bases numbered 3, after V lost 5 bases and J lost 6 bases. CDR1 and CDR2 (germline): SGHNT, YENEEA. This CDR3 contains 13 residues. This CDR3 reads CASSGGGTNEQFF. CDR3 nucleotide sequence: TGTGCCAGCAGCGGCGGGGGGACCAATGAGCAGTTCTTC.

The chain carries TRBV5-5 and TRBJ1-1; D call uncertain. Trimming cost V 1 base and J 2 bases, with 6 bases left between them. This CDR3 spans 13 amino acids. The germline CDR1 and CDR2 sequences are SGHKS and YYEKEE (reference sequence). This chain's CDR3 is CASSLQTNTEAFF. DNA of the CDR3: TGTGCCAGCAGCTTGCAGACTAACACTGAAGCTTTCTTT.

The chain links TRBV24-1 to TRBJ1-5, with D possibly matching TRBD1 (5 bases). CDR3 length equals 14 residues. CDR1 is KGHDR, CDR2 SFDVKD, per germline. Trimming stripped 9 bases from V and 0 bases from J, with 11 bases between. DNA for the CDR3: TGTGCCACCCACCCGGGGGGTAGCAATCAGCCCCAGCATTTT. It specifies CATHPGGSNQPQHF.

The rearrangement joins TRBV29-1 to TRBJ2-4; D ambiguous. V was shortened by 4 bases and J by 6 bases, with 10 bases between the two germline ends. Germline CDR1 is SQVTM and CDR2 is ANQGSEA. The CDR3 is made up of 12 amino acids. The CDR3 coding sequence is TGCAGCGTTGCTCAGGTCGGAAACATTCAGTACTTC. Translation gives CSVAQVGNIQYF.

CDR3 sequence: CASSSGTRSTGELFF. CDR3 sequence (DNA): TGTGCCAGCAGTTCCGGGACTAGGAGTACCGGGGAGCTGTTTTTT. The chain is built from TRBV3-1 (or the pseudogene TRBV3-2) and TRBJ2-2; 8 bases line up with TRBD2. V was clipped by 6 bases and J by 5 bases; unmatched bases: 8. The CDR3 is 15 amino acids. Per germline, CDR1 LGHDT and CDR2 YNNKEL (reference sequence).

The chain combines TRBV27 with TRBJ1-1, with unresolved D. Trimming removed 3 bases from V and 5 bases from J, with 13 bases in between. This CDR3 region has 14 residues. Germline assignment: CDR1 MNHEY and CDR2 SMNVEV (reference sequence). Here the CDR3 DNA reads TGTGCCAGCAGTTTTTCGGCGGCGAGGACTGAAGCTTTCTTT. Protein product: CASSFSAARTEAFF.

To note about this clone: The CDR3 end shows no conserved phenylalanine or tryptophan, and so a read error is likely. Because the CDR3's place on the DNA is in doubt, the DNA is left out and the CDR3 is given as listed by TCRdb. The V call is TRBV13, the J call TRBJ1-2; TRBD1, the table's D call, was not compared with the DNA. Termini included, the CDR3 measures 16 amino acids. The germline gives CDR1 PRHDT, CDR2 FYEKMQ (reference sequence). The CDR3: CASSRRTTGGANGYTR.

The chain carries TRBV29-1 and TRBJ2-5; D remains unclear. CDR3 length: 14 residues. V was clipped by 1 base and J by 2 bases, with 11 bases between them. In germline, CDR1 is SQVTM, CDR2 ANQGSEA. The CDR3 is CSVEGLRLQETQYF. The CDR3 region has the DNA TGCAGCGTTGAAGGGCTCAGGTTACAAGAGACCCAGTACTTC.

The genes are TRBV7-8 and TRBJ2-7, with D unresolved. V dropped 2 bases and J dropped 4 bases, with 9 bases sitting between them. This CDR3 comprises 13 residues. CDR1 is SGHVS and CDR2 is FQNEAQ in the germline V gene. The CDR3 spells CASSLNQLYEQYF. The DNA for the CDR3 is TGTGCCAGCAGCTTAAATCAACTTTACGAGCAGTACTTC.

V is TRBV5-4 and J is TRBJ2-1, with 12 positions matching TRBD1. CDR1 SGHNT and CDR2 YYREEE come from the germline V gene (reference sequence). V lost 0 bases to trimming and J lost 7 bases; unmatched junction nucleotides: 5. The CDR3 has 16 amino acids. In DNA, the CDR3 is TGTGCCAGCAGCTTGGGCGGGACAGGGGGCTCGAATGAGCAGTTCTTC. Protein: CASSLGGTGGSNEQFF.

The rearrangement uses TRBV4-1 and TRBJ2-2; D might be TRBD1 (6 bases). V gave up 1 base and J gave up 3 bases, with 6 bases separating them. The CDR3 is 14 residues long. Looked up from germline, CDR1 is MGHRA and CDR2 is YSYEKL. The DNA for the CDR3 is TGCGCCAGCAGCCAAGGGACAGACACCGGGGAGCTGTTTTTT. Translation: CASSQGTDTGELFF.

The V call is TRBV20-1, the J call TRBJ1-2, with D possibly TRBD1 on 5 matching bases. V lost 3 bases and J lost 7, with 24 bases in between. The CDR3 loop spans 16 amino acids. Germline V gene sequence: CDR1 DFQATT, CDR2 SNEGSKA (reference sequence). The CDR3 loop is CSASSGLVGTGGGYTF. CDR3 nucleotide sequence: TGCAGTGCTAGTTCTGGGCTAGTAGGTACAGGCGGTGGCTACACCTTC.

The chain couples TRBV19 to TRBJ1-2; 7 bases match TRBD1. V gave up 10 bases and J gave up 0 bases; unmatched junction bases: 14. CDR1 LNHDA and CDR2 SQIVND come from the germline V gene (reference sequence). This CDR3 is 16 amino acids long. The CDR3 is CATKYQGVGANYGYTF. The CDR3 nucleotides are TGTGCCACAAAGTACCAGGGGGTTGGGGCTAACTATGGCTACACCTTC.

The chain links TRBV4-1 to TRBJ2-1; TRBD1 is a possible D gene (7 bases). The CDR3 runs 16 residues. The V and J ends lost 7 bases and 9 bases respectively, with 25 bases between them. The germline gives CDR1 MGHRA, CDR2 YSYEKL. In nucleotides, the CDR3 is TGCGCCAGCAACCTCGAGGAGGGGGCCTGGGTTGCTGAGCAGTTCTTC. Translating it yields CASNLEEGAWVAEQFF.

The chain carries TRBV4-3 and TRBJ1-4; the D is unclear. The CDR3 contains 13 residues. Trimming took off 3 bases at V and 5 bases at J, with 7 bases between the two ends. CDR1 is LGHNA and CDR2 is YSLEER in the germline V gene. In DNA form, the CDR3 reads TGCGCCAGCAGCCAGGTCGGGAATGAAAAACTGTTTTTT. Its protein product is CASSQVGNEKLFF.

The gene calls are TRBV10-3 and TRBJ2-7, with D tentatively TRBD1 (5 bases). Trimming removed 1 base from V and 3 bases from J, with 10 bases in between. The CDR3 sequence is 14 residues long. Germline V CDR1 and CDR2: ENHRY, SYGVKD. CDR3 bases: TGTGCCATCAGTGAGTGGCAGGGCGGCTACGAGCAGTACTTC. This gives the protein CAISEWQGGYEQYF.

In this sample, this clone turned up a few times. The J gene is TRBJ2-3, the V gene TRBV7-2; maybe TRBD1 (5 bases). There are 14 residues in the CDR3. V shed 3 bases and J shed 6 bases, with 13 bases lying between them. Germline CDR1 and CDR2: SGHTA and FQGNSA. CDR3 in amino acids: CASSLKGPGDTQYF. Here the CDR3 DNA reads TGTGCCAGCAGCTTGAAGGGGCCTGGGGATACGCAGTATTTT.

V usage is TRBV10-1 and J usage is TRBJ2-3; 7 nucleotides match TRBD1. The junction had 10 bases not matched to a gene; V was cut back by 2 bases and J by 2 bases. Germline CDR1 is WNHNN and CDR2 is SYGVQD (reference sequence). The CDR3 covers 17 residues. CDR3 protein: CASSEVGQGVITDTQYF. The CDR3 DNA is TGCGCCAGCAGTGAGGTTGGGCAGGGGGTCATCACAGATACGCAGTATTTT.

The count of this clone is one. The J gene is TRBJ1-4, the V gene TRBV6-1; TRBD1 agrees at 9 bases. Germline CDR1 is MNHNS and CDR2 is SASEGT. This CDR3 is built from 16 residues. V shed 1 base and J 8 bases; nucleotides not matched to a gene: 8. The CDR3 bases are TGTGCCAGCAGTGAAGTGTCAACAGGGGGCTACGAAAAACTGTTTTTT. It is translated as CASSEVSTGGYEKLFF.

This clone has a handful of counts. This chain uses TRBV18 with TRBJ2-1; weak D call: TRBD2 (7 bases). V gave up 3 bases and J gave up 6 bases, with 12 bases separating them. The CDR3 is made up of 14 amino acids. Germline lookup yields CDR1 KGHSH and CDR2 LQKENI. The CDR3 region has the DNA TGTGCCAGCTCACCCCCGGGGGGCCCCAATGAGCAGTTCTTC. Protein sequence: CASSPPGGPNEQFF.

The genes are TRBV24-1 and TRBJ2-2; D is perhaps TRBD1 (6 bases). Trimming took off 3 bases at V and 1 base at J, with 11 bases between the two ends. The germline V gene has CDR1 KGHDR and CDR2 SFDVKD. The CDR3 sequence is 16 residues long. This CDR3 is CATSDTRGWNTGELFF. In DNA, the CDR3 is TGTGCCACCAGTGATACCAGGGGCTGGAACACCGGGGAGCTGTTTTTT.

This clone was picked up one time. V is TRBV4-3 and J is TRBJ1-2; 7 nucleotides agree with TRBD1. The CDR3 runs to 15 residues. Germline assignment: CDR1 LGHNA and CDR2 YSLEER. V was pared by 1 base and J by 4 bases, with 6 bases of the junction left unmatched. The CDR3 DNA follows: TGCGCCAGCAGCCAAGTGGGACAGAGAATCTATGGCTACACCTTC. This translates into CASSQVGQRIYGYTF.

In nucleotides, the CDR3 is TGTGCCAGCAGTTACTCCCGACAGGGCCCCTACGAGCAGTACTTC. Protein: CASSYSRQGPYEQYF. V gene TRBV6-6 combines with J gene TRBJ2-7, with TRBD1 matching over 7 bases. V gave up 0 bases and J gave up 2 bases; unmatched junction bases: 4. The CDR3 loop spans 15 amino acids. Per the germline V gene, CDR1 is MNHNY and CDR2 is SVGAGI (reference sequence).

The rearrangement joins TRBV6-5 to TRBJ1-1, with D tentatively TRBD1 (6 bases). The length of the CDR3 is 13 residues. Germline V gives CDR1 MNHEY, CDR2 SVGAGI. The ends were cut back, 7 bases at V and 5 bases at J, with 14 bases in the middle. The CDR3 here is CASNQPQGTEAFF. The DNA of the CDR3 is TGTGCCAGCAATCAACCTCAGGGGACTGAAGCTTTCTTT.

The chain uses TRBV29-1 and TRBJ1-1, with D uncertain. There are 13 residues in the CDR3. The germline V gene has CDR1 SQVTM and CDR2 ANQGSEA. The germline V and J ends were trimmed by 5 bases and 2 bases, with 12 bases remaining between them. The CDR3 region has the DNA TGCAGCGTTAGTGGATCAGGTAACACTGAAGCTTTCTTT. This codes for CSVSGSGNTEAFF.